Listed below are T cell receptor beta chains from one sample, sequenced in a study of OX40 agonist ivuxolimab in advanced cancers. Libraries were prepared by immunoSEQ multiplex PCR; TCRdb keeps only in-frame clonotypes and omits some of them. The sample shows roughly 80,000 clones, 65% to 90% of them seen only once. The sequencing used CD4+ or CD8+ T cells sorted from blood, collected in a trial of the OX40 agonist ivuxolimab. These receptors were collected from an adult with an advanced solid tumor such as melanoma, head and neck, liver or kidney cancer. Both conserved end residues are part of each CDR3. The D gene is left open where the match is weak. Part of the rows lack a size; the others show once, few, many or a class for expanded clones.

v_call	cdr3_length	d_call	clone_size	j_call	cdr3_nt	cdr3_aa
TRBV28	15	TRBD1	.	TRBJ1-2	TGTGCCAGCAGGGACAGGGGGCTTGTCAAATATGGCTACACCTTC	CASRDRGLVKYGYTF
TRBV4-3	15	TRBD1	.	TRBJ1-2	TGCGCCAGCAGCCAGAACCCCGGGACAGCCTATGGCTACACCTTC	CASSQNPGTAYGYTF
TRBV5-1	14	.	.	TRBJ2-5	TGCGCCAGCAGCTTGGGGACAACCCAAGAGACCCAGTACTTC	CASSLGTTQETQYF
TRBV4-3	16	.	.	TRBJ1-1	TGCGCCAGCAGCCAAGATCCCTCAGGACACTTTCCTGAAGCTAGCTTT	CASSQDPSGHFPEASF
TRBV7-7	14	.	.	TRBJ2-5	TGTGCCAGCAGCTTCAGGGGCGGCCAAGAGACCCAGTACTTC	CASSFRGGQETQYF
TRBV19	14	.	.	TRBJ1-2	TGTGCCAGTAGTATCCTGTCTGACAACTATGGCTACACCTTC	CASSILSDNYGYTF
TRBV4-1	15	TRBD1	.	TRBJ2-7	TGCGCCAGCAGCTCCCCAGGGGACAGTACCTACGAGCAGTACTTC	CASSSPGDSTYEQYF
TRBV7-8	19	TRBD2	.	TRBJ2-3	TGTGCCAGCAGCTCCCGGACTAGCGGGGGGGCCGGTAGGTCAGATACGCAGTATTTT	CASSSRTSGGAGRSDTQYF
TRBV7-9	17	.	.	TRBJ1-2	TGTGCCAGCAGCTTAGTAGCCGTACAGGGTGCTTCTGCTGGCTACACCTTC	CASSLVAVQGASAGYTF
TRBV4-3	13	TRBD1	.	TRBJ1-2	TGCGCCAGCAGCCCCTGGACAGGGGATGGCTACACCTTC	CASSPWTGDGYTF
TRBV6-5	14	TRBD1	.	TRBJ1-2	TGTGCCAGCAGTCTCCTGACAGGGGGCTATGGCTACACCTTC	CASSLLTGGYGYTF
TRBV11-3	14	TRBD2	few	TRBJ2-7	TGTGCCAGCAGTAGCGGGAGGGCCTATGACGAGCAGTACTTC	CASSSGRAYDEQYF